Reported below is one TCR beta chain. This clone was detected a few times. It has no known antigen specificity. Per-base qualities were not stored, and no clone one base away is much larger. This entry is derived from a study of blood T cell repertoires in COVID-19 (dated by TCRdb to the early 2020s). At the level of the whole study: Collaborator samples came from the United States, Italy and Spain and covered acute and convalescent phases of COVID-19. The material from the prospective study consisted of cDNA or gDNA derived from T cells, B-cell-depleted T cells, or PBMCs. Subjects who had been exposed to COVID-19, were actively infected with it, or had recovered from it provided the deeply sampled blood TCRbeta repertoires that made up the dataset. The repertoires were made available in a free public database intended to serve as a resource for research on the immune response to SARS-CoV-2. The samples were drawn from two sources: the first 160 participants of the ongoing ImmuneRACE study, and fewer than 1,500 subjects contributed by 6 global collaborators. A de-identified subject ID, COVID-19 status, age in years and sex were almost always included in the sample metadata. Where HLA class I and class II types were available, the types were taken from metadata supplied by the sample provider, not from assay-based typing. Overall study results and their limits: How much clinical and demographic metadata was included differed by source and by participant, and the metadata was provided uncurated.

The immunoSEQ Assay, a bias-controlled multiplex PCR, was used to amplify TCRbeta CDR3 regions from genomic DNA. The original pipeline was this. Nucleated cell counts per sample were estimated from amplification of reference gene primers within the assay. To quantify the absolute abundance of each unique TCRbeta CDR3 rearrangement, sequence reads were collapsed and filtered. For each sample, productive Simpson clonality was calculated by taking the square root of Simpson's diversity index across productive rearrangements. Drawn from immuneACCESS, this table holds only the in-frame rearrangements with V and J called that TCRdb kept. Clones are partly lost; checked studies trace under half to an unresolved V gene and leave the rest unexplained. V and J calls and clone size are given by that table; D and trimming were obtained from the DNA. This sample gives some 50,000 clones in total; approximately 85% of them show up just once. The ten top clones hold 15% to 18% of the sample.

Whole blood was collected in K2EDTA tubes by collaborating institutions according to the institutions' own protocols. Collaborator samples were shipped for TCRbeta analysis as frozen whole blood, isolated PBMCs, or DNA extracted from either sample type. The sequenced sample was peripheral blood. This clonotype originated in a human donor in a cohort sampled during active COVID-19. The donor label of this sample is uncertain.

The CDR3 amino acid sequence is: CASSLFRGGNQPQHF. The sequence in DNA is TGCGCCAGCAGCCTTTTCAGGGGCGGCAATCAGCCCCAGCATTTT. The chain is assembled from TRBV4-3 and TRBJ1-5; TRBD1 might be the D gene, on 6 matching bases. The germline V gene supplies CDR1 LGHNA and CDR2 YSLEER. Inclusive of the bounding cysteine and phenylalanine, the CDR3 is 15 residues long. Of all the DNA, just the CDR3 is kept, 45 bases in frame from base 1. Trimming removed 4 bases from V and 2 bases from J, leaving 12 bases between the germline ends.